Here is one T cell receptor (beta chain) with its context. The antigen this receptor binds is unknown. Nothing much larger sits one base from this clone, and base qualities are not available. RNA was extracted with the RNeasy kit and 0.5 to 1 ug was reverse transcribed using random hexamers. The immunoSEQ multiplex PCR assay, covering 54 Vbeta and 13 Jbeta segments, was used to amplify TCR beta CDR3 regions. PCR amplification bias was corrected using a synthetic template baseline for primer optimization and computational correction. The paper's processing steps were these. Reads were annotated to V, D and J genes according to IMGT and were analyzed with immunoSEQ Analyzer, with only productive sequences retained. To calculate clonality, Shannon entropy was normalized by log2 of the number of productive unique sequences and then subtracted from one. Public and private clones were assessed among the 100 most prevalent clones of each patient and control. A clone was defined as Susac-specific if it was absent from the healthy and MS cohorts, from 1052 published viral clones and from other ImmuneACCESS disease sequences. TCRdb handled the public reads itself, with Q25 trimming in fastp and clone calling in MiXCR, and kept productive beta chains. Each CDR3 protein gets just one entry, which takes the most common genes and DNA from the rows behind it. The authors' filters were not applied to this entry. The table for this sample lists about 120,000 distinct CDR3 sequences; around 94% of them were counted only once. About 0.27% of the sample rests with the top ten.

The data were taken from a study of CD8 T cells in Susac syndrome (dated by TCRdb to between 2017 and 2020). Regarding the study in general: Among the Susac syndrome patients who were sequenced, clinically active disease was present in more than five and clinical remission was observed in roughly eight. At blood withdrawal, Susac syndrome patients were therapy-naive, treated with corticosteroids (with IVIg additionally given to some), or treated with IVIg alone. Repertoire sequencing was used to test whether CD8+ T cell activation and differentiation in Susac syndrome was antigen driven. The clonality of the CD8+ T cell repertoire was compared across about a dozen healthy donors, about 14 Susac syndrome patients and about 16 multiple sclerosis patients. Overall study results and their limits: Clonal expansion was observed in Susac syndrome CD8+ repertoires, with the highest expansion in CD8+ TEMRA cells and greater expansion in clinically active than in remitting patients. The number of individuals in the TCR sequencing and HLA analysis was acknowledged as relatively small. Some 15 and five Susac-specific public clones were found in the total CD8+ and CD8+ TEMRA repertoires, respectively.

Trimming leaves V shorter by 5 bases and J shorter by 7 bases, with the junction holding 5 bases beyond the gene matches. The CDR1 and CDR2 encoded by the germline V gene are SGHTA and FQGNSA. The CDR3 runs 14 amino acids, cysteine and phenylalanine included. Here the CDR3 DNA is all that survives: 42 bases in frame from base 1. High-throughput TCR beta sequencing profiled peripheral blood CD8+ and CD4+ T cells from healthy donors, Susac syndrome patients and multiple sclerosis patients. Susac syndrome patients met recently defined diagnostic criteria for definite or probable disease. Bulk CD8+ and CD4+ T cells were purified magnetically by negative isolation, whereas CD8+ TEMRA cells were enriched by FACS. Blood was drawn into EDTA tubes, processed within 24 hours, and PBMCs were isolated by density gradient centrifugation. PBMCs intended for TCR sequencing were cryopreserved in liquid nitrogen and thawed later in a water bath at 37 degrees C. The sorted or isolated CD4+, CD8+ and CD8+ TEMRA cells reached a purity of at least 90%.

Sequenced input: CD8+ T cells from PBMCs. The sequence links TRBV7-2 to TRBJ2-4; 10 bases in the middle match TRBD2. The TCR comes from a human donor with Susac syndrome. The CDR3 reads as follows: CASSESGGANIQYF. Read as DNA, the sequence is TGTGCCAGCAGCGAAAGCGGGGGGGCGAACATTCAGTACTTC. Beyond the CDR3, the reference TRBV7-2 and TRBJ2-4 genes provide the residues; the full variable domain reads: GAGVSQSPSNKVTEKGKDVELRCDPISGHTALYWYRQSLGQGLEFLIYFQGNSAPDKSGLPSDRFSAERTGGSVSTLTIQRTQQEDSAVYLCASSESGGANIQYFGAGTRLSVL.